The 9 T cell receptor beta chains given below trace back to one sample, sequenced in a study of siplizumab effects on memory and regulatory T cells. Assay used: immunoSEQ multiplex PCR; TCRdb lists only in-frame clones, some missing. The repertoire holds over 60,000 clones, with about 90% as singletons. The sequenced material came from CD8+ T cells sorted from blood. These receptors originate from a human donor in good health.

This clone was recorded only once. The rearrangement links TRBV5-6 to TRBJ1-1; D is unclear. CDR3 length: 12 residues. Per germline, CDR1 SGHDT and CDR2 YYEEEE. V was clipped by 0 bases and J by 7 bases, with 7 bases between them. CDR3 amino acids: CASSLALFEAFF. CDR3 coding DNA: TGTGCCAGCAGCTTGGCCTTGTTTGAAGCTTTCTTT.

Turning to this clone: The germline gene is not matched at one end of the junction; a read error may be the cause. The V and J genes are TRBV7-7 and TRBJ2-2; TRBD2 matches at 11 bases. This CDR3 has 17 residues. Germline CDR1 is SSHAT and CDR2 is FNYEAQ (reference sequence). In nucleotides, the CDR3 is TGTGCTAGCAGCTTAGTGCTAGCGGGAGGCGTAACCGGGGAGCTGTTTTTT. Residues: CASSLVLAGGVTGELFF.

This chain joins TRBV27 and TRBJ2-1; D uncertain. V was trimmed by 1 base and J by 2 bases, leaving 12 bases between them. Germline CDR1 is MNHEY and CDR2 is SMNVEV (reference sequence). This CDR3 is 16 amino acids long. This chain's CDR3 is CASSLLAGATYNEQFF. In DNA form, the CDR3 reads TGTGCCAGCAGTTTATTGGCAGGTGCCACCTACAATGAGCAGTTCTTC.

The chain uses TRBV6-6 and TRBJ2-5; a weak D match, TRBD2 (5 bases). The germline CDR1 and CDR2 sequences are MNHNY and SVGAGI (reference sequence). The CDR3 spans 13 residues. The V end was cut by 5 bases, the J end by 0 bases, with 7 bases between. The CDR3 region is CASSEGYQETQYF. In nucleotides, the CDR3 is TGTGCCAGCAGTGAGGGATACCAAGAGACCCAGTACTTC.

The chain links TRBV15 to TRBJ1-2; 9 positions agree with TRBD1. The CDR3 totals 16 residues. Germline CDR1 and CDR2: LNHNV and YYDKDF (reference sequence). V shed 0 bases, J shed 7 bases, and the junction held 9 bases outside the gene matches. The CDR3: CATSRDWRQGVVGYTF. The CDR3 region has the DNA TGTGCCACCAGCAGAGATTGGAGACAGGGGGTGGTTGGCTACACCTTC.

The chain joins TRBV4-1 to TRBJ2-1; the match to TRBD2 covers 11 bases. Trimming at V came to 5 bases and at J to 5 bases, leaving 8 bases not matched to a gene. Germline CDR1 is MGHRA and CDR2 is YSYEKL. This CDR3 has 16 amino acids. The DNA for the CDR3 is TGCGCCAGCAGCGATAGCGGGGGGGGGCTCCACAATGAGCAGTTCTTC. Protein sequence: CASSDSGGGLHNEQFF.

Note on this clone: This sample also contains other DNA sequences that code for the same CDR3. This chain uses TRBV7-9 with TRBJ2-7; D remains unclear. Per germline, CDR1 SEHNR and CDR2 FQNEAQ (reference sequence). Between the trimmed V and J ends, which lost 0 bases and 1 base, there was a span of 4 bases. CDR3 length: 13 residues. CDR3 sequence reads: CASSLAGSYEQYF. CDR3 nucleotides: TGTGCCAGCAGCTTAGCGGGTTCCTACGAGCAGTACTTC.

V is TRBV27 and J is TRBJ2-1, with D perhaps TRBD2 (5 bases). This CDR3 spans 16 amino acids. Germline V lookup: CDR1 MNHEY, CDR2 SMNVEV (reference sequence). V dropped 3 bases and J dropped 0 bases, with 12 bases sitting between them. The CDR3, as DNA: TGTGCCAGCAGTTTCTTGTGGGAGAGCTCCTACAATGAGCAGTTCTTC. Residues: CASSFLWESSYNEQFF.

V and J are TRBV9 and TRBJ2-1; 10 bases are a match to TRBD1. In germline, CDR1 is SGDLS, CDR2 YYNGEE. This CDR3 comprises 15 residues. Unmatched junction bases numbered 8, after V lost 7 bases and J lost 4 bases. CDR3 coding DNA: TGTGCCAGCGCCCCCGGGACAGGGGAGTACAATGAGCAGTTCTTC. As protein: CASAPGTGEYNEQFF. Variable domain in full (rest from reference TRBV9 and TRBJ2-1): DSGVTQTPKHLITATGQRVTLRCSPRSGDLSVYWYQQSLDQGLQFLIQYYNGEERAKGNILERFSAQQFPDLHSELNLSSLELGDSALYFCASAPGTGEYNEQFFGPGTRLTVL.